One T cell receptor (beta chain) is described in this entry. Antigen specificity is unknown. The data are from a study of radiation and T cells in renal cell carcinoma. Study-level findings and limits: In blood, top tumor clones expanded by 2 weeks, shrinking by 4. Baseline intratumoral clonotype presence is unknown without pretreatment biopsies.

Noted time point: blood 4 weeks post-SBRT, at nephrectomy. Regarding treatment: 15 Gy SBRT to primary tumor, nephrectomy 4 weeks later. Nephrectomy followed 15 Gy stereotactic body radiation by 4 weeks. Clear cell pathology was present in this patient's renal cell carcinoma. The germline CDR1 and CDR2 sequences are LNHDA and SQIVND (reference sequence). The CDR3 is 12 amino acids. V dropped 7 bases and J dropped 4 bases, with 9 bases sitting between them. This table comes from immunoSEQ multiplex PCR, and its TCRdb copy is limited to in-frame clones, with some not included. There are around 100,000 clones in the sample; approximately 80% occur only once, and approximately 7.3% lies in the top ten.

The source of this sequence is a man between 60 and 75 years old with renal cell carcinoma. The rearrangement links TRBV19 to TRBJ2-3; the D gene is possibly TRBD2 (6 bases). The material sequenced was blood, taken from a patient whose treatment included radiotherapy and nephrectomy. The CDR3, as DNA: TGTGCCAGTACTAGCGAGGCAGATACGCAGTATTTT. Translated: CASTSEADTQYF.